The 25 T cell receptor beta chains below were found in one sample sequenced in a study of T cells in localized non-small cell lung cancer. Measured with immunoSEQ multiplex PCR; TCRdb has only the in-frame clones, and not every one. The table lists fewer than 25,000 clones, about 90% of them singletons. Source: peripheral blood, taken before any cancer treatment. The receptor source for this set is a male donor at least 60 years old with stage I squamous cell lung carcinoma.

The chain uses TRBV12-5 and TRBJ1-2; 12 bases align to TRBD1. Germline V gene lookup returns CDR1 LGHNT and CDR2 FRNRAP. J lost 12 bases, V lost 1 base, and 3 bases had no gene match. This CDR3 is 13 amino acids long. CDR3 sequence: CASGLGDRGLNTF. The CDR3 DNA is TGTGCTAGTGGTTTGGGGGACAGGGGGCTAAACACCTTC.

This chain uses TRBV9 with TRBJ1-1, with D unresolved. CDR1 and CDR2 (germline): SGDLS, YYNGEE. CDR3 size: 12 residues. Trimming shortened V by 5 bases and J by 5 bases, and 10 bases separated the two germline ends. The CDR3 region is CASSRTDTEAFF. DNA of the CDR3: TGTGCCAGCAGTCGTACAGATACTGAAGCTTTCTTT.

The chain is built from TRBV5-1 and TRBJ2-3, with TRBD2 matching over 15 bases. The CDR3 is made up of 20 amino acids. V shed 1 base, J shed 0 bases, and the junction held 9 bases outside the gene matches. Germline CDR1 and CDR2: SGHRS and YFSETQ. CDR3 in DNA: TGCGCCAGCAGCTTGCCTGGACTAGCGGGGGGGAAGACTAGCACAGATACGCAGTATTTT. Encoded protein: CASSLPGLAGGKTSTDTQYF.

V and J are TRBV5-1 and TRBJ2-2, with 8 bases identical to TRBD1. Trimming cost V 4 bases and J 1 base; bases outside gene matches: 3. This CDR3 has 15 residues. Germline V gene data show CDR1 as SGHRS and CDR2 as YFSETQ. The CDR3 nucleotides are TGCGCCAGCAGCCGCGACAGGGGGAACACCGGGGAGCTGTTTTTT. Translation gives CASSRDRGNTGELFF.

The chain links TRBV19 to TRBJ2-7; tentatively, D is TRBD1 or TRBD2 (5 bases each). Germline CDR1 LNHDA, CDR2 SQIVND (reference sequence). Trimming removed 1 base at V and 4 bases at J, with 8 bases between. This CDR3 has 13 amino acids. This chain's CDR3 is CASSIGDGYEQYF. For the CDR3, the DNA is TGTGCCAGTAGTATAGGGGACGGATACGAGCAGTACTTC.

The chain links TRBV10-3 to TRBJ1-1; D might be TRBD1 (6 bases). The V and J ends lost 10 bases and 13 bases respectively, with 22 bases between them. Germline values: CDR1 ENHRY, CDR2 SYGVKD. The CDR3 has 12 amino acids. CDR3 residues: CATAHSGQIVFF. CDR3 nucleotides: TGTGCCACCGCCCATTCTGGACAGATCGTTTTCTTT.

J is TRBJ2-6 and V is TRBV29-1, with TRBD2 matching 8 bases. The CDR3 runs 14 residues. V trimming: 5 bases; J trimming: 1 base; junction bases outside the gene matches: 1. The germline gives CDR1 SQVTM, CDR2 ANQGSEA. Here the CDR3 reads CSVSGGSGANVLTF. For the CDR3, the DNA is TGCAGCGTTAGCGGGGGATCTGGGGCCAACGTCCTGACTTTC. The full variable domain, rest sourced from reference TRBV29-1 and TRBJ2-6, is SAVISQKPSRDICQRGTSLTIQCQVDSQVTMMFWYRQQPGQSLTLIATANQGSEATYESGFVIDKFPISRPNLTFSTLTVSNMSPEDSSIYLCSVSGGSGANVLTFGAGSRLTVL.

This clone was counted a few times. This rearrangement joins TRBV30 to TRBJ2-3, with D possibly called TRBD1 or TRBD2 (5 bases each). V lost 1 base to trimming and J lost 0 bases, with 14 bases between them. This CDR3 has 16 residues. Germline V gives CDR1 GTSNPN, CDR2 SVGIG (reference sequence). In nucleotides, the CDR3 is TGTGCCTGGAGTGGAGGGACGGCTACTAGCACAGATACGCAGTATTTT. Its translation is CAWSGGTATSTDTQYF. Full variable domain (missing parts from reference TRBV30 and TRBJ2-3): SQTIHQWPATLVQPVGSPLSLECTVEGTSNPNLYWYRQAAGRGLQLLFYSVGIGQISSEVPQNLSASRPQDRQFILSSKKLLLSDSGFYLCAWSGGTATSTDTQYFGPGTRLTVL.

This chain uses TRBV10-2 with TRBJ1-1; D is ambiguous. Between the trimmed V and J ends, which lost 4 bases and 4 bases, there was a span of 16 bases. Germline-derived CDR1 and CDR2 are WSHSY and SAAADI. The CDR3 has 15 amino acids. CDR3 sequence: CASSGNMGSLTEAFF. The CDR3 region has the DNA TGCGCCAGCAGTGGGAACATGGGTTCGCTCACTGAAGCTTTCTTT.

The chain carries TRBV29-1 and TRBJ1-2; 7 bases are a match to TRBD1. Germline CDR1 SQVTM, CDR2 ANQGSEA. V was pared by 7 bases and J by 5 bases, with 7 bases of the junction left unmatched. The CDR3 loop spans 12 amino acids. CDR3 nucleotides: TGCAGCGAGGGACAGAGAGGTTATGGCTACACCTTC. Translated, it gives CSEGQRGYGYTF.

The chain couples TRBV19 to TRBJ2-4, with D unclear. Deletions cut 6 bases from V and 5 bases from J, with 5 bases between. CDR1 is LNHDA and CDR2 is SQIVND in the germline V gene (reference sequence). The CDR3 spans 11 residues. The CDR3: CASSNENIQYF. The CDR3 bases are TGTGCCAGTAGCAATGAAAACATTCAGTACTTC.

J is TRBJ2-1 and V is TRBV6-5; TRBD2 might be the D (5 bases). Germline V gene lookup returns CDR1 MNHEY and CDR2 SVGAGI. V lost 6 bases, J lost 0 bases, and 12 bases lay in between. The CDR3 has 15 residues. The CDR3 DNA follows: TGTGCCAGCAGGACTCAACGGGGCTCCTACAATGAGCAGTTCTTC. As protein: CASRTQRGSYNEQFF.

The genes are TRBV6-6 and TRBJ2-7; the D gene could be TRBD1 or TRBD2 (5 bases each). This CDR3 is built from 13 residues. V lost 7 bases and J 0 bases, leaving 10 bases between the germline ends. The germline V gene has CDR1 MNHNY and CDR2 SVGAGI (reference sequence). CDR3 nucleotide sequence: TGTGCCAGCACTAAGGGGAGCTCCTACGAGCAGTACTTC. Its protein is CASTKGSSYEQYF.

This clone came up a few times. This rearrangement joins TRBV27 to TRBJ1-6; D may be TRBD1 (6 bases). V was shortened by 5 bases and J by 4 bases, with 9 bases between the two germline ends. Looked up from germline, CDR1 is MNHEY and CDR2 is SMNVEV (reference sequence). This CDR3 region has 14 residues. DNA of the CDR3: TGTGCCAGCAGTCGGGGGGCGTATAATTCACCCCTCCACTTT. It encodes CASSRGAYNSPLHF.

This chain joins TRBV2 and TRBJ1-1; D possibly corresponds to TRBD1 (5 bases). CDR1 SNHLY and CDR2 FYNNEI come from the germline V gene. The CDR3 is 15 amino acids. Between the trimmed V and J ends, which lost 4 bases and 5 bases, there was a span of 17 bases. The CDR3 region has the DNA TGTGCCAGCAGTGCTTTCGGGCAGGGTCAGACTGAAGCTTTCTTT. Its translation is CASSAFGQGQTEAFF.

CDR3 region: CSVAGASDTGELFF. CDR3 nucleotide sequence: TGCAGCGTTGCCGGGGCGTCGGACACCGGGGAGCTGTTTTTT. V and J are TRBV29-1 and TRBJ2-2; D tentatively reads TRBD1 or TRBD2 (5 bases each). Per the germline V gene, CDR1 is SQVTM and CDR2 is ANQGSEA. The CDR3 is 14 residues long. V was pared by 4 bases and J by 3 bases, with 12 bases between.

The rearrangement links TRBV10-3 to TRBJ2-2, with TRBD1 matching 9 bases. J was trimmed by 5 bases and V by 4 bases; bases with no gene match: 5. CDR1 is ENHRY and CDR2 is SYGVKD in the germline V gene. The CDR3 spans 15 residues. CDR3 amino acids: CAISGGQGRTGELFF. DNA for the CDR3: TGTGCCATCAGTGGGGGACAGGGCCGAACCGGGGAGCTGTTTTTT.

The V call is TRBV14, the J call TRBJ2-7; D not resolved. With 1 base removed from V and 3 bases from J, the gap between germline ends came to 1 base. This CDR3 contains 11 residues. Per the germline V gene, CDR1 is SGHDN and CDR2 is FVKESK. CDR3 loop: CASSQGYEQYF. CDR3 nucleotide sequence: TGTGCCAGCAGCCAAGGCTACGAGCAGTACTTC. Looking up the rest from reference TRBV14 and TRBJ2-7 gives the full variable domain: EAGVTQFPSHSVIEKGQTVTLRCDPISGHDNLYWYRRVMGKEIKFLLHFVKESKQDESGMPNNRFLAERTGGTYSTLKVQPAELEDSGVYFCASSQGYEQYFGPGTRLTVT.

This clone was seen a few times. CDR3 nucleotide sequence: TGTGCCAGCAGCCCAGGGGTTTATTATGGCTACACCTTC. Translating gives CASSPGVYYGYTF. The chain joins TRBV7-9 to TRBJ1-2; TRBD1 might be the D (6 bases). The CDR3 has 13 amino acids. V lost 5 bases, J lost 5 bases, and 12 bases lay in between. Germline CDR1 reads SEHNR; CDR2 reads FQNEAQ (reference sequence).

The V and J genes are TRBV27 and TRBJ2-4; D not certain. Germline CDR1 and CDR2: MNHEY and SMNVEV (reference sequence). Trimming left V 2 bases short and J 0 bases short, with 17 bases between. CDR3 length equals 18 residues. CDR3 bases: TGTGCCAGCAGTTTAACCCCGGCGGCCCCACTAGCCAAAAACATTCAGTACTTC. Protein product: CASSLTPAAPLAKNIQYF.

The rearrangement uses TRBV19 and TRBJ2-6; 9 bases line up with TRBD1. The CDR3 spans 17 residues. Germline loops: CDR1 LNHDA, CDR2 SQIVND (reference sequence). Trimming removed 3 bases from V and 5 bases from J; junction bases left unmatched: 8. The CDR3 protein is CASSMGGQGFRANVLTF. The CDR3 nucleotides are TGTGCCAGTAGTATGGGAGGACAGGGGTTTCGGGCCAACGTCCTGACTTTC.

The rearrangement links TRBV30 to TRBJ1-6, with TRBD1 identical over 7 bases. Germline V gives CDR1 GTSNPN, CDR2 SVGIG (reference sequence). The CDR3 runs 13 residues. Trimming removed 3 bases from V and 7 bases from J; junction bases left unmatched: 3. The CDR3 nucleotides are TGTGCCTGGAGAGGGACAGAAAATTCACCCCTCCACTTT. Amino acid sequence: CAWRGTENSPLHF. The whole variable domain, filled in from reference TRBV30 and TRBJ1-6, reads SQTIHQWPATLVQPVGSPLSLECTVEGTSNPNLYWYRQAAGRGLQLLFYSVGIGQISSEVPQNLSASRPQDRQFILSSKKLLLSDSGFYLCAWRGTENSPLHFGNGTRLTVT.

The chain carries TRBV6-1 and TRBJ2-6; no clear D gene. This CDR3 spans 14 amino acids. Germline V gene sequence: CDR1 MNHNS, CDR2 SASEGT. Trimming took off 4 bases at V and 1 base at J, with 5 bases between the two ends. CDR3: CASSGRSGANVLTF. In DNA, the CDR3 is TGTGCCAGCAGTGGAAGATCTGGGGCCAACGTCCTGACTTTC.

The chain has TRBV27 and TRBJ2-7; D is possibly TRBD1 or TRBD2 (6 bases each). This CDR3 contains 15 residues. V was shortened by 3 bases and J by 1 base, with 13 bases between the two germline ends. Germline values: CDR1 MNHEY, CDR2 SMNVEV (reference sequence). CDR3 in amino acids: CASSFAGQFSYEQYF. Written as DNA, the CDR3 is TGTGCCAGCAGTTTCGCGGGACAATTTTCCTACGAGCAGTACTTC.

This rearrangement joins TRBV29-1 to TRBJ2-5; perhaps TRBD1 as D (6 bases). Trimming took 4 bases from V and 4 from J, leaving 16 bases between them. The germline V gene has CDR1 SQVTM and CDR2 ANQGSEA. This CDR3 has 14 residues. The CDR3 DNA follows: TGCAGCGTTGCAGGGGACATCGGTGGAGAGACCCAGTACTTC. It translates to CSVAGDIGGETQYF.